This TCR beta chain is from a study of blood T cells in healthy people across ages. The germline CDR1 and CDR2 sequences are MNHNS and SASEGT. The CDR3 extends over 14 amino acids. Trimming stripped 8 bases from V and 0 bases from J, with 11 bases between. Sample-barcoded 5' priming and a J-beta primer mix drove a second PCR of roughly 6 to 12 cycles. From the 5' RACE reads, TCRdb called clonotypes with MiXCR, one entry per CDR3 protein. The sample shows approximately 800,000 distinct CDR3 sequences, about 55% of them seen only once. The sequenced sample consisted of blood. The chain is built from TRBV6-1 and TRBJ2-1; D is perhaps TRBD1 or TRBD2 (5 bases each). The sequence came from a man of 80 years or more in good health. CDR3 sequence (DNA): TGTGCCAGCGTGTGGGGGAGCTCCTACAATGAGCAGTTCTTC. Translating it yields CASVWGSSYNEQFF.